These 9 T cell receptor beta chains were all obtained from the same sample, sequenced in a study of blood T cell repertoires in COVID-19. Clones were read by immunoSEQ multiplex PCR, and TCRdb kept only the in-frame ones, dropping some. Of fewer than 200,000 clones in the sample, about 88% were seen once. The sequenced sample consisted of peripheral blood. These TCRs come from a man between 50 and 59 years old who had recovered from COVID-19.

The chain combines TRBV6-5 with TRBJ2-5; TRBD2 matches 12 bases. The V segment lost 4 bases and the J segment 4 bases; nucleotides outside the gene matches: 1. The CDR3 runs 14 residues. Per germline, CDR1 MNHEY and CDR2 SVGAGI. CDR3 region: CASSLTSGRETQYF. The CDR3 region has the DNA TGTGCCAGCAGTTTGACTAGCGGGAGAGAGACCCAGTACTTC.

V gene TRBV28 combines with J gene TRBJ2-7; 7 bases agree with TRBD1. This CDR3 is 14 amino acids long. J was trimmed by 2 bases and V by 6 bases; bases with no gene match: 7. Germline V CDR1 and CDR2: MDHEN, SYDVKM. Here the CDR3 DNA reads TGTGCCAGCAGCGTGACAGGGTTCACCTACGAGCAGTACTTC. Translation gives CASSVTGFTYEQYF.

The chain links TRBV29-1 to TRBJ1-4; possibly TRBD1 for D (5 bases). V was shortened by 7 bases and J by 7 bases, with 13 bases between the two germline ends. Per the germline V gene, CDR1 is SQVTM and CDR2 is ANQGSEA. The CDR3 length is 12 residues. The CDR3: CSARSGGEKLFF. The DNA for the CDR3 is TGCAGCGCACGATCGGGGGGTGAAAAACTGTTTTTT.

The V and J genes are TRBV18 and TRBJ2-3; 10 bases align to TRBD1. Unmatched junction bases numbered 1, after V lost 3 bases and J lost 1 base. Germline CDR1 reads KGHSH; CDR2 reads LQKENI. The CDR3 has 15 residues. The CDR3 loop is CASSPGTGGTDTQYF. The CDR3 DNA sequence: TGTGCCAGCTCACCTGGGACAGGGGGCACAGATACGCAGTATTTT.

CDR3 DNA sequence: TGCGCCAGCAGCCGAACGGGGATGGCTAATGAAAAACTGTTTTTT. It specifies CASSRTGMANEKLFF. J is TRBJ1-4 and V is TRBV5-1; D gene ambiguous. V lost 4 bases and J 3 bases, leaving 13 bases between the germline ends. Germline V gene lookup returns CDR1 SGHRS and CDR2 YFSETQ. The CDR3 loop spans 15 amino acids. Full variable domain (outside the CDR3, taken from reference TRBV5-1 and TRBJ1-4): KAGVTQTPRYLIKTRGQQVTLSCSPISGHRSVSWYQQTPGQGLQFLFEYFSETQRNKGNFPGRFSGRQFSNSRSEMNVSTLELGDSALYLCASSRTGMANEKLFFGSGTQLSVL.

The chain joins TRBV7-2 to TRBJ2-1; tentative D call: TRBD2 (7 bases). Looked up from germline, CDR1 is SGHTA and CDR2 is FQGNSA. The length of the CDR3 is 17 residues. Trimming took 7 bases from V and 2 from J, leaving 21 bases between them. CDR3 in amino acids: CASIPESGGAAYNEQFF. In DNA form, the CDR3 reads TGTGCCAGCATCCCCGAGAGTGGGGGGGCCGCCTACAATGAGCAGTTCTTC.

The sample holds one count of this clone. The chain employs TRBV19 and TRBJ2-3; 10 bases fit TRBD2. Germline assignment: CDR1 LNHDA and CDR2 SQIVND (reference sequence). J lost 2 bases, V lost 3 bases, and 5 bases had no gene match. The CDR3 is 16 amino acids. In DNA form, the CDR3 reads TGTGCCAGTAGTATCTCGAGCGGGAGGGCCACAGATACGCAGTATTTT. As protein: CASSISSGRATDTQYF.

This clone was observed once. V usage is TRBV4-3 and J usage is TRBJ2-2; 10 nucleotides align to TRBD1. Germline V gives CDR1 LGHNA, CDR2 YSLEER. V was pared by 1 base and J by 4 bases, with 15 bases of the junction left unmatched. This CDR3 is built from 20 residues. This CDR3 is CASSQGVGGQGSFGTGELFF. CDR3 nucleotides: TGCGCCAGCAGCCAAGGGGTGGGGGGACAGGGGTCTTTCGGCACCGGGGAGCTGTTTTTT.

The rearrangement joins TRBV4-2 to TRBJ2-1; tentatively, D is TRBD1 (5 bases). CDR1 and CDR2 from the germline V gene are LGHNA and YNFKEQ. Trimming cost V 1 base and J 2 bases, with 12 bases left between them. CDR3 length: 16 residues. The CDR3 region is CASSQVVGRTYNEQFF. CDR3 in DNA: TGTGCCAGCAGCCAAGTAGTGGGGCGGACCTACAATGAGCAGTTCTTC.